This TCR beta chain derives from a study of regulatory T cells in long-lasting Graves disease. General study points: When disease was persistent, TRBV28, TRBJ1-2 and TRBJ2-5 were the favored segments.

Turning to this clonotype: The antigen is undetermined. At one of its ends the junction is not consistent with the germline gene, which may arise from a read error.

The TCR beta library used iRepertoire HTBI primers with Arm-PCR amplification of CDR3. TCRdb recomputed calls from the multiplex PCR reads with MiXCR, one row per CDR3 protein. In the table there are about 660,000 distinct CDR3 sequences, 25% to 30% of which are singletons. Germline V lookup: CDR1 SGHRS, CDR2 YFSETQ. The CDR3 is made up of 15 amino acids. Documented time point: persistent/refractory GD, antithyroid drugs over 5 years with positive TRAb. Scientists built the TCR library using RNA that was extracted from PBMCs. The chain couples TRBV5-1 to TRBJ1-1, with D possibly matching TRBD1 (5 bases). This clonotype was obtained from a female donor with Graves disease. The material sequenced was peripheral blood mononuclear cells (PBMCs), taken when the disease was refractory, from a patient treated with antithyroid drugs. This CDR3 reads CASSARQGLNTEAFF. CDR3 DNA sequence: TGCGCTAGCAGCGCGAGGCAGGGTTTGAACACTGAAGCTTTCTTT.